The entry that follows covers one TCR beta chain sequence. The germline gives CDR1 GTSNPN, CDR2 SVGIG (reference sequence). V lost 2 bases to trimming and J lost 4 bases, with 17 bases between them. The CDR3 sequence is 15 residues long. Treatment defined: 15 to 20 received Ad26.COV2.S at low or high dose, single or two shots; roughly five received placebo; per-sample allocation not given. Collection of samples fell on day 63 after the first vaccine or placebo injection. A Boston donor was an adult aged 18-55 years. Vaccination employed an Ad26 vector expressing the Wuhan-strain SARS-CoV-2 spike. This specimen belongs to a study of Ad26.COV2.S vaccination and SARS-CoV-2 variants. As for the study in general: Enrollment placed the donor in the COV1001 Ad26.COV2.S trial arm. The vaccine Ad26.COV2.S was put into the muscle once, or twice with 56 days between.

The repertoire was sequenced with immunoSEQ multiplex PCR; TCRdb's copy has only in-frame clones and lacks some. The sample carries fewer than 400,000 clones, about 86% recorded once. The chain employs TRBV30 and TRBJ1-2; no definite D call. This sequence originates from a person between 18 and 65 years old who received the Ad26.COV2.S COVID-19 vaccine or a placebo. Specimen: peripheral blood, collected in a trial of Ad26.COV2.S vaccine versus placebo. CDR3 loop: CAWSSEGSLGYGYTF. CDR3 DNA sequence: TGTGCCTGGAGTTCCGAAGGGAGTTTGGGCTATGGCTACACCTTC.